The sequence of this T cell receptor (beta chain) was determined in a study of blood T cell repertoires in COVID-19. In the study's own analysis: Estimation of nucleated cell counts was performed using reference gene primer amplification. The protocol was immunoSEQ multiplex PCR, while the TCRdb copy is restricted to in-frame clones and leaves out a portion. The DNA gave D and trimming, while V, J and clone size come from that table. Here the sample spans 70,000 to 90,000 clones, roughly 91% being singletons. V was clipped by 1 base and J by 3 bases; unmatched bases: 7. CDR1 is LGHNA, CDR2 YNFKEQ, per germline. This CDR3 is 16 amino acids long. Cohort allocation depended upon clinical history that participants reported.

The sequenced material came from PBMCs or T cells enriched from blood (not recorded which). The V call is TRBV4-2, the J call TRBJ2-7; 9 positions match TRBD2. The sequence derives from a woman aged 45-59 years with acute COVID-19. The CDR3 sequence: CASSQASAGGNYEQYF. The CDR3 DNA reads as TGTGCCAGCAGCCAAGCATCCGCGGGAGGGAACTACGAGCAGTACTTC.